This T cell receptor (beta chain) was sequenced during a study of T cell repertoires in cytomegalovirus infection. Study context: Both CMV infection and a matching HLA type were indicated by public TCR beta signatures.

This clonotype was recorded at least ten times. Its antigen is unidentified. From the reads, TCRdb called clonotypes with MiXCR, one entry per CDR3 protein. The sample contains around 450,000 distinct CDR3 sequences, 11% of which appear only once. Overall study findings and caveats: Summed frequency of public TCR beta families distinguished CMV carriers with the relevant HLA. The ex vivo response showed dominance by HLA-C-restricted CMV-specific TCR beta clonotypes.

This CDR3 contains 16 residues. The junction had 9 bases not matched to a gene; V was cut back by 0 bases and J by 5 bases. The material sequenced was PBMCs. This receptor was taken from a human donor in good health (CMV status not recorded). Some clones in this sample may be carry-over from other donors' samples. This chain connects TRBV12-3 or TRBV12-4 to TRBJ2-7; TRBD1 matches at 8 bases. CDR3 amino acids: CASSLAGATGVNEQYF. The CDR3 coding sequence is TGTGCCAGCAGTTTAGCGGGCGCGACAGGGGTGAACGAGCAGTACTTC.